These 12 T cell receptor beta chains came from one sample sequenced in a study of blood T cells in healthy people across ages. Then a second PCR, running roughly 7 to 11 cycles, was carried out with a sample-barcoded 5' primer and a J-beta primer mix. Using its own MiXCR run on the 5' RACE reads, TCRdb lists one record per CDR3 protein. The sample holds about 830,000 distinct CDR3 sequences; 62% are singletons and the top ten take around a quarter. Sample: blood. The receptors were gathered from a man aged 30 to 39 in good health.

V and J are TRBV6-2 or TRBV6-3 and TRBJ2-7; D is unclear. The CDR3 loop spans 11 amino acids. Germline V gene lookup returns CDR1 MNHEY and CDR2 SVGEGT. Trimming took off 5 bases at V and 3 bases at J, with 5 bases between the two ends. This CDR3 is CASSANYEQYF. The CDR3 DNA reads as TGTGCCAGCAGTGCAAACTACGAGCAGTACTTC.

This clonotype was picked up a small number of times. The V gene is TRBV20-1, the J gene TRBJ1-4; D call uncertain. The ends were cut back, 0 bases at V and 7 bases at J, with 3 bases in the middle. CDR3 size: 11 residues. Germline values: CDR1 DFQATT, CDR2 SNEGSKA (reference sequence). CDR3 DNA sequence: TGCAGTGCTAGAGATTTTGAAAAACTGTTTTTT. Protein: CSARDFEKLFF.

This clonotype was detected only a few times. This chain joins TRBV7-2 and TRBJ1-2, with D possibly TRBD1 on 6 matching bases. CDR1 and CDR2 from the germline V gene are SGHTA and FQGNSA. V was trimmed by 1 base and J by 4 bases, leaving 13 bases between them. CDR3 length: 15 residues. This chain's CDR3 is CASSLEGRTAYGYTF. The CDR3 DNA reads as TGTGCCAGCAGCTTAGAAGGGCGGACAGCCTATGGCTACACCTTC.

This clonotype was counted only a few times. The chain has TRBV3-1 and TRBJ2-7, with D possibly matching TRBD2 (6 bases). Near its end, the DNA agrees better with TRBJ2-5, so the J call may be wrong. Per the germline V gene, CDR1 is LGHDT and CDR2 is YNNKEL (reference sequence). The CDR3 totals 15 residues. CDR3 in amino acids: CASSRRGSPVETQYF. The CDR3 nucleotides are TGTGCCAGCAGCCGACGGGGGTCCCCGGTGGAGACCCAGTACTTC.

The chain joins TRBV20-1 to TRBJ1-5; D possibly corresponds to TRBD1 (5 bases). Trimming removed 1 base from V and 6 bases from J, with 10 bases in between. The germline V gene has CDR1 DFQATT and CDR2 SNEGSKA (reference sequence). There are 13 residues in the CDR3. As DNA, the CDR3 is TGCAGTGCTAGAGGTTCAGGGACTCAGCCCCAGCATTTT. Protein: CSARGSGTQPQHF.

The J gene is TRBJ2-5, the V gene TRBV20-1, with D unresolved. Between the trimmed V and J ends, which lost 5 bases and 1 base, there was a span of 11 bases. CDR3 length: 13 residues. Germline CDR1 and CDR2: DFQATT and SNEGSKA (reference sequence). The CDR3 reads CSAQADVQETQYF. In DNA, the CDR3 is TGCAGTGCTCAGGCGGACGTCCAAGAGACCCAGTACTTC.

This chain links TRBV6-1 with TRBJ2-1; D is ambiguous. The germline CDR1 and CDR2 sequences are MNHNS and SASEGT. Between the trimmed V and J ends, which lost 3 bases and 3 bases, there was a span of 9 bases. This CDR3 has 14 amino acids. CDR3 amino acids: CASSDRLSYNEQFF. The CDR3 coding sequence is TGTGCCAGCAGTGATAGATTGAGCTACAATGAGCAGTTCTTC.

V is TRBV3-1 and J is TRBJ2-1, with 8 bases aligning to TRBD2. The CDR3 runs 15 residues. V gave up 6 bases and J gave up 7 bases; unmatched junction bases: 11. Germline CDR1 and CDR2: LGHDT and YNNKEL (reference sequence). The CDR3 DNA reads TGTGCCAGCAGTCCGCCCGGGACTAGATTAAATGAGCAGTTCTTC. Translation gives CASSPPGTRLNEQFF.

The chain carries TRBV4-2 and TRBJ2-7; D gene uncertain. Trimming removed 0 bases at V and 6 bases at J, with 12 bases between. This CDR3 is built from 14 residues. The germline V gene encodes CDR1 LGHNA and CDR2 YNFKEQ. The CDR3 region is CASSQEVPTCEQYF. The CDR3 DNA reads as TGTGCCAGCAGCCAAGAAGTCCCTACCTGCGAGCAGTACTTC.

The table lists this clonotype with a count of one. The V and J genes are TRBV4-2 and TRBJ2-1; perhaps TRBD1 as D (5 bases). Trimming shortened V by 4 bases and J by 8 bases, and 15 bases separated the two germline ends. In germline, CDR1 is LGHNA, CDR2 YNFKEQ. The CDR3 extends over 14 amino acids. CDR3 nucleotides: TGTGCCAGCAGCCTTAAGGGGCTTTACGATGAGCAGTTCTTC. Encoded protein: CASSLKGLYDEQFF.

This rearrangement joins TRBV25-1 to TRBJ1-2; no clear D. CDR1 is MGHDK and CDR2 is SYGVNS in the germline V gene. This CDR3 region has 16 residues. The V end was cut by 3 bases, the J end by 4 bases, with 18 bases between. The CDR3 protein is CASSEEGRFPGYGYTF. CDR3 nucleotide sequence: TGTGCCAGCAGTGAGGAAGGCCGTTTTCCGGGCTATGGCTACACCTTC.

V usage is TRBV5-6 and J usage is TRBJ2-5; possible D gene TRBD2, 6 bases. V lost 4 bases and J 0 bases, leaving 10 bases between the germline ends. The CDR3 extends over 14 amino acids. From germline, CDR1 is SGHDT and CDR2 YYEEEE. DNA for the CDR3: TGTGCCAGCAGCCTCGGGACTGACCAAGAGACCCAGTACTTC. This gives the protein CASSLGTDQETQYF.